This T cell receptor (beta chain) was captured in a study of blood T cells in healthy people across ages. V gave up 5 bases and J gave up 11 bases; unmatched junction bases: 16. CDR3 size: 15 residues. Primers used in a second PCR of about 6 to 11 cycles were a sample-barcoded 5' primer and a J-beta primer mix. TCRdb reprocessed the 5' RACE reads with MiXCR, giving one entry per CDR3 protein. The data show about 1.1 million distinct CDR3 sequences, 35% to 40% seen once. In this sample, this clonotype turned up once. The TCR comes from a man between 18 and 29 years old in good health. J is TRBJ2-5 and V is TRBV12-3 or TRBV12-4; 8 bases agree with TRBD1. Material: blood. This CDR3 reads CASSPGIGQGPEQYF. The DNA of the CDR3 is TGTGCCAGCAGTCCAGGGATTGGACAGGGTCCTGAGCAGTACTTC.